This T cell receptor beta chain was documented in a study of blood T cell repertoires in COVID-19. Study in general: The analysed material was cDNA or gDNA that came from T cells, B-cell-depleted T cells, or PBMCs.

TCRdb's table, derived via immunoSEQ multiplex PCR, lists solely in-frame clones and lacks some. The sample includes around 140,000 clones, approximately 84% seen only once; the top ten take 17%. CDR1 is SGHNT, CDR2 YYREEE, per germline (reference sequence). The CDR3 covers 14 residues. V was shortened by 0 bases and J by 1 base, with 7 bases between the two germline ends. Sequences were obtained from peripheral blood. The V gene is TRBV5-4, the J gene TRBJ2-5; no reliable D call. The TCR comes from a woman older than 75 with acute or convalescent COVID-19. CDR3 sequence (DNA): TGTGCCAGCAGCTTGGAGGCTAGCCAAGAGACCCAGTACTTC. Encoded protein: CASSLEASQETQYF.